This TCR beta chain derives from a study of T cell responses to AZD1222 COVID-19 vaccine. Study-wide findings and caveats: Repertoires in all cases were sampled only once the peak T cell response had passed. Reports indicate that nearly half of spike-specific TCRs are directed at unmutated variant regions. Females outnumbered males among donors, who were mostly white British; clonal diversity was possibly underestimated.

CDR3 length: 15 residues. Trimming took 1 base from V and 6 from J, leaving 12 bases between them. Per germline, CDR1 LGHDT and CDR2 YNNKEL (reference sequence). As for this clone: Its antigen is still unknown.

Sequenced by immunoSEQ multiplex PCR; TCRdb stores in-frame clones only, minus some. This sample yields 100,000 or so clones, of which roughly nine tenths are seen a single time; approximately 40% belongs to the top ten. This TCR came from an adult who received the AZD1222 COVID-19 vaccine. The sample here was peripheral blood, taken 28 days after the second AZD1222 dose. The chain uses TRBV3-1 (or the pseudogene TRBV3-2) and TRBJ2-2, with TRBD2 as a possible D gene (5 bases). The CDR3 DNA follows: TGTGCCAGCAGCCAAGTAGACGGGATAGCCGGGGAGCTGTTTTTT. Its protein is CASSQVDGIAGELFF.